This T cell receptor (beta chain) was sequenced in a study of kidney transplant recipient with SARS-CoV-2 infection. This clonotype was detected many times. This CDR3 is built from 15 residues. The germline V gene has CDR1 SNHLY and CDR2 FYNNEI. After removal of 8 bases from V and 4 bases from J, the junction contained 14 bases not matched to a gene. From the reads, TCRdb called clonotypes with MiXCR, one entry per CDR3 protein. The data contain roughly 230,000 distinct CDR3 sequences, 25% to 35% of them singletons. The rearrangement uses TRBV2 and TRBJ2-7, with TRBD1 matching 7 bases. Sample: a blood sample, taken at baseline and between days 110 and 120 from a kidney transplant recipient. This receptor was taken from a young adult male patient who had COVID-19 and was a kidney transplant recipient. A share of the T cells may be of graft donor origin. Written as DNA, the CDR3 is TGTGCCAGCTGGGAGAACCCGGGACAGAAATACGAGCAGTACTTC. Its protein is CASWENPGQKYEQYF.